This TCR beta chain was retrieved from a study of shared clonotypes between healthy human individuals. CD8 cells classed as naive were CD45RO-negative and positively selected for CCR7, excluding terminally differentiated effector memory CD45RA+ cells. Donors comprised only Caucasian adults living in Nashville, Tennessee. Per sorted-subset replicate PCR, input was around 200 ng DNA, representing about 29,000 T cell genomes. The protocol was immunoSEQ multiplex PCR, while the TCRdb copy is restricted to in-frame clones and leaves out a portion. Of just over 2,000,000 clones listed, 85% to 95% were seen once; the top ten hold 0.85% to 1.3%. Per the germline V gene, CDR1 is SEHNR and CDR2 is FQNEAQ (reference sequence). The CDR3 spans 17 residues. V was pared by 5 bases and J by 1 base, with 17 bases between.

Sequenced material: naive CD8+ T cells sorted from blood. The sequence was obtained from a man younger than 35 in good health. The chain employs TRBV7-9 and TRBJ2-2; possibly TRBD1 for D (6 bases). The CDR3 nucleotides read TGTGCCAGCAGCCCGAGCCCAGGGGACCGGAACACCGGGGAGCTGTTTTTT. It codes for CASSPSPGDRNTGELFF.